This TCR beta chain originates from a study of memory CD4+ T cells and cytomegalovirus serostatus (dated by TCRdb to between 2017 and 2020). For the study in its entirety: The cohort included 35 or so healthy adults from Belgium, of whom 9 were CMV seropositive and about 25 were CMV seronegative. The study sequenced CD4+ memory TCRbeta repertoires of a Belgian cohort with known cytomegalovirus serostatus to replicate a published TCR-based CMV serostatus classifier. Summary of the overall study and its limitations: Only CD4+CD45RO+ memory cells were sequenced, in contrast to the original study, which included naive and memory CD4+ and CD8+ populations. Results were interpreted as suggesting that the CMV-associated TCR signature is largely present in the CD4+ memory repertoire. Of 164 previously reported CMV-associated TCRbeta sequences, about 72 appeared in the CD4+ memory repertoires, each in one to five individuals. For predicting CMV serostatus, the median bootstrapped AUC was about 0.94 using the original framework and 0.91 using a US-trained random forest. The original-framework classifier achieved a median bootstrapped AUC of about 0.95 with a 95% CI of 0.76-1.00 on the Belgian cohort.

A FACSAria II was used to sort memory CD4+ T cells, defined as single viable CD3+CD4+CD8-CD45RO+ cells. To determine CMV serostatus, a Roche Elecsys assay was used that detects serum IgG against CMV pp150, pp28, p38 and p52. After the samples were thawed, total CD4+ T cells were enriched through positive selection using CD4 magnetic microbeads. Samples originated from another study that specifically interrogated the CD4+ T cell memory repertoire. Peripheral blood mononuclear cells were isolated and cryopreserved according to standard operating procedures, and serum was stored at -80 degrees C. The staining used CD3-PerCP (BW264/56), CD4-APC (RPA-T4), CD45RO-PE (UCHT1) and CD8-Pacific Orange (3B5) antibodies, and Sytox blue was used to exclude non-viable cells. The Quick-DNA Microprep Kit was used to extract genomic DNA from the sorted cells. Amplification of TCRbeta DNA was done with the immunoSEQ hsTCRbeta kit, following the protocol from the manufacturer. TCRbeta libraries were sequenced on an Illumina MiSeq instrument. The published analysis was carried out like this. Once out-of-frame sequences had been removed, 2,204,828 distinct TCRbeta sequences were left, which works out to an average of roughly 72,000 per individual. Each individual was scored by the count of 164 previously reported CMV-associated TCRbeta sequences and the total productive distinct TCRbeta count. A beta-binomial model was reimplemented in Python, and scikit-learn random forests with default parameters were trained on US cohort data. Classifier performance on the Belgian cohort was reported as the median AUC with percentile confidence intervals calculated over 10,000 bootstrap iterations. The table comes from immuneACCESS by way of TCRdb, which keeps in-frame sequences with V and J called. Part of the clones is missing from these tables; in studies checked, under half for an unresolved V gene and the rest for unknown reasons. The V and J calls and clone size come from that table; D and trimming were worked out from the DNA. The sample contains tens of thousands of clones, about 75% of them found a single time. The top ten hold roughly 4.4% of the sample.

From the cysteine through the phenylalanine, the CDR3 covers 18 amino acids. Kept here is only the CDR3 DNA, which spans 54 bases and is read in frame from base 1. The CDR1 and CDR2 encoded by the germline V gene are MGHRA and YSYEKL. The junction shows trimming of 4 bases on V and 7 bases on J, plus 28 bases between the germline ends. As for this clone: The antigen it recognizes is unknown. Base qualities are not at hand, and no much larger clone is one base apart.

The sequence came from an adult in good health and CMV-seropositive. Sequences were obtained from memory CD4+ T cells from blood. The chain is assembled from TRBV4-1 and TRBJ1-2; no D gene call is confident. The CDR3 protein is CASSPLQRPGRLITGYTF. The DNA reads TGCGCCAGCAGCCCCCTTCAGCGGCCAGGAAGGTTGATAACTGGCTACACCTTC.